This TCR beta chain was identified in a study of blood T cell repertoires in COVID-19. The overall study: COVID-19 samples collected from the United States, Italy and Spain covered acute and convalescent phases. T cells, B-cell-depleted T cells, or PBMCs provided the cDNA or gDNA that served as material.

Original methodology: Nucleated cell number was recorded as an estimate derived from reference gene primer amplification. Using immunoSEQ multiplex PCR, the repertoire was profiled, and TCRdb retains in-frame clones only, with some absent. The V and J calls and clone size were taken over from that table, and D and trimming were inferred from the DNA. This sample yields 200,000 to 250,000 clones, of which more than 80% are seen a single time; 0.95% to 1.5% belongs to the top ten. V gave up 3 bases and J gave up 5 bases; unmatched junction bases: 14. The CDR3 totals 17 residues. CDR1 is LNHNV, CDR2 YYDKDF, per germline (reference sequence). Recruited during active infection, patients (from Seattle) were subsequently followed longitudinally.

This sequence was found in a woman aged 25 to 39 with COVID-19, enrolled during active disease. The rearrangement uses TRBV15 and TRBJ1-1; 8 positions agree with TRBD1. The sample consisted of peripheral blood. CDR3 DNA: TGTGCCACCAGCAGGGGTGATGGACAGGGCAGGGGTACTGAAGCTTTCTTT. Its protein is CATSRGDGQGRGTEAFF.